These 16 T cell receptor beta chains were all obtained from the same sample, sequenced in a study of T cell repertoires in cytomegalovirus infection. TCRdb reprocessed the reads via MiXCR and lists one record per CDR3 protein. This table has approximately 590,000 distinct CDR3 sequences, just under 40% appearing once. These TCRs are of unknown antigen specificity. The specimen comprised cultured PBMCs, sampled from culture after CMV antigen stimulation. These receptors all stem from a human donor in good health (CMV status not recorded). Some clones in this sample may be carry-over from other donors' samples.

This chain joins TRBV6-6 and TRBJ2-7; tentatively, D is TRBD1 (6 bases). Germline CDR1 and CDR2: MNHNY and SVGAGI (reference sequence). The CDR3 totals 13 residues. Trimming shortened V by 4 bases and J by 5 bases, and 12 bases separated the two germline ends. The CDR3 DNA is TGTGCCAGCAGTTTAACACAGGGAAACGAGCAGTACTTC. Translated, it gives CASSLTQGNEQYF.

This chain uses TRBV19 with TRBJ1-5; D is undetermined. V dropped 6 bases and J dropped 6 bases, with 12 bases sitting between them. The length of the CDR3 is 13 residues. The germline CDR1 and CDR2 sequences are LNHDA and SQIVND (reference sequence). CDR3 DNA: TGTGCCAGTAGACGAGGCGGACCTCAGCCCCAGCATTTT. It is translated as CASRRGGPQPQHF.

The sample holds a few counts of this clonotype. This chain connects TRBV15 to TRBJ2-7; D is perhaps TRBD1 (6 bases). The CDR3 totals 15 residues. Germline V gene sequence: CDR1 LNHNV, CDR2 YYDKDF (reference sequence). Between the trimmed V and J ends, which lost 0 bases and 2 bases, there was a span of 11 bases. The CDR3 sequence: CATSRDSDRTYEQYF. Written as DNA, the CDR3 is TGTGCCACCAGCAGAGATTCGGACAGAACCTACGAGCAGTACTTC.

V and J are TRBV6-6 and TRBJ1-2; 7 bases match TRBD1. The CDR3 loop spans 14 amino acids. Germline trimming cut 4 bases from V and 5 bases from J; bases unmatched to any gene: 7. The germline CDR1 and CDR2 sequences are MNHNY and SVGAGI (reference sequence). CDR3 residues: CASSSGQTVYGYTF. CDR3 DNA sequence: TGTGCCAGCAGTTCGGGACAGACCGTGTATGGCTACACCTTC.

This chain connects TRBV7-9 to TRBJ1-6; possible D gene TRBD1, 6 bases. From germline, CDR1 is SEHNR and CDR2 FQNEAQ (reference sequence). The CDR3 has 13 amino acids. V dropped 7 bases and J dropped 7 bases, with 11 bases sitting between them. The CDR3 spells CASTPQGNSPLHF. In nucleotides, the CDR3 is TGTGCCAGCACCCCGCAGGGGAATTCACCCCTCCACTTT.

This chain links TRBV7-6 with TRBJ2-1; D might be TRBD2 (6 bases). CDR3 length: 14 residues. Trimming cost V 0 bases and J 9 bases, with 12 bases left between them. Germline-derived CDR1 and CDR2 are SGHVS and FNYEAQ. The CDR3, as DNA: TGTGCCAGCAGCTTAGCGGGAGGATTGGGTGAGCAGTTCTTC. This gives the protein CASSLAGGLGEQFF.

The CDR3 here is CASSFGTSGSWTGELFF. CDR3 nucleotide sequence: TGTGCCAGCAGCTTCGGGACTAGCGGGAGCTGGACCGGGGAGCTGTTTTTT. The chain is built from TRBV7-2 and TRBJ2-2; 14 bases are a match to TRBD2. With V trimmed by 3 bases and J by 5 bases, 5 bases remained unmatched. Germline values: CDR1 SGHTA, CDR2 FQGNSA. The CDR3 has 17 residues.

This chain links TRBV6-1 with TRBJ2-1, with TRBD2 matching over 8 bases. The CDR3 runs to 16 residues. V lost 5 bases to trimming and J lost 6 bases; unmatched junction nucleotides: 12. The germline CDR1 and CDR2 sequences are MNHNS and SASEGT. The CDR3 sequence is CASSWRGTSPGNEQFF. In nucleotides, the CDR3 is TGTGCCAGCAGTTGGCGAGGGACTAGTCCCGGCAATGAGCAGTTCTTC.

The J gene is TRBJ2-7, the V gene TRBV20-1; the D is unclear. The length of the CDR3 is 13 residues. Trimming left V 6 bases short and J 3 bases short, with 15 bases between. Germline V gene lookup returns CDR1 DFQATT and CDR2 SNEGSKA (reference sequence). DNA of the CDR3: TGCAGTGCATTTGAGACTGAAAACTACGAGCAGTACTTC. As protein: CSAFETENYEQYF.

CDR3 DNA: TGTGCCAGCAGTTCATTGATGGGGGAGACCCAGTACTTC. Protein sequence: CASSSLMGETQYF. The chain couples TRBV11-2 to TRBJ2-5; unclear D gene. The CDR3 runs to 13 residues. V shed 6 bases and J shed 5 bases, with 13 bases lying between them. Germline assignment: CDR1 SGHAT and CDR2 FQNNGV.

The genes are TRBV7-8 and TRBJ1-4; 9 bases agree with TRBD1. Germline values: CDR1 SGHVS, CDR2 FQNEAQ. Germline trimming cut 3 bases from V and 4 bases from J; bases unmatched to any gene: 6. There are 16 residues in the CDR3. The CDR3 region is CASSFPRTGVNEKLFF. The CDR3 DNA is TGTGCCAGCAGCTTTCCACGGACAGGGGTTAATGAAAAACTGTTTTTT.

This clonotype was observed at least ten times. This rearrangement joins TRBV7-2 to TRBJ1-2, with D unclear. V dropped 3 bases and J dropped 4 bases, with 12 bases sitting between them. Germline loops: CDR1 SGHTA, CDR2 FQGNSA. The CDR3 sequence is 14 residues long. The CDR3 is CASSFGSDTYGYTF. The CDR3 DNA reads TGTGCCAGCAGCTTTGGGAGTGACACCTATGGCTACACCTTC. The full variable domain, completed using reference TRBV7-2 and TRBJ1-2, is GAGVSQSPSNKVTEKGKDVELRCDPISGHTALYWYRQSLGQGLEFLIYFQGNSAPDKSGLPSDRFSAERTGGSVSTLTIQRTQQEDSAVYLCASSFGSDTYGYTFGSGTRLTVV.

The chain employs TRBV7-9 and TRBJ1-1, with D perhaps TRBD1 (6 bases). V dropped 5 bases and J dropped 4 bases, with 11 bases sitting between them. Germline V gene sequence: CDR1 SEHNR, CDR2 FQNEAQ (reference sequence). The length of the CDR3 is 13 residues. Here the CDR3 reads CASSADRSTEAFF. DNA of the CDR3: TGTGCCAGCAGCGCAGACAGGAGCACTGAAGCTTTCTTT.

This rearrangement joins TRBV7-8 to TRBJ2-3, with D possibly called TRBD1 or TRBD2 (5 bases each). Germline CDR1 SGHVS, CDR2 FQNEAQ. This CDR3 spans 16 amino acids. V was clipped by 2 bases and J by 2 bases, with 14 bases between them. The CDR3 loop reads CASSLRGRGDTDTQYF. Here the CDR3 DNA reads TGTGCCAGCAGCTTAAGGGGACGGGGAGACACAGATACGCAGTATTTT.

The chain carries TRBV7-9 and TRBJ2-5, with TRBD2 identical over 7 bases. The CDR3 runs to 15 residues. Unmatched junction bases numbered 7, after V lost 5 bases and J lost 1 base. CDR1 and CDR2 (germline): SEHNR, FQNEAQ (reference sequence). The CDR3, as DNA: TGTGCCAGCAGCAAGACCTGGGGGGGCCAAGAGACCCAGTACTTC. Its translation is CASSKTWGGQETQYF.

This clonotype was seen a few times. The chain links TRBV7-2 to TRBJ2-2; D not certain. Trimming took 3 bases from V and 1 from J, leaving 9 bases between them. The CDR3 contains 15 residues. Germline V lookup: CDR1 SGHTA, CDR2 FQGNSA. The CDR3 reads CASSLNNLNTGELFF. CDR3 nucleotides: TGTGCCAGCAGCTTGAACAACCTGAACACCGGGGAGCTGTTTTTT.